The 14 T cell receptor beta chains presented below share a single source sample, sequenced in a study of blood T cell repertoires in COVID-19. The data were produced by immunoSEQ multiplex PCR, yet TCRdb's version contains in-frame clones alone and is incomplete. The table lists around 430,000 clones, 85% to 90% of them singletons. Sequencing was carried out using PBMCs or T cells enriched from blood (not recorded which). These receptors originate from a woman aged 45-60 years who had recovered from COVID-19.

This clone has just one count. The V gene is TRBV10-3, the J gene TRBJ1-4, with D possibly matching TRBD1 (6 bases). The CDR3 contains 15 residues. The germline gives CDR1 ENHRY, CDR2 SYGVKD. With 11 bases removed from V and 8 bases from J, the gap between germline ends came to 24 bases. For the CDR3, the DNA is TGTGCCGACAGGCCCAACCCCGCATTTGAGGAAAAACTGTTTTTT. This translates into CADRPNPAFEEKLFF.

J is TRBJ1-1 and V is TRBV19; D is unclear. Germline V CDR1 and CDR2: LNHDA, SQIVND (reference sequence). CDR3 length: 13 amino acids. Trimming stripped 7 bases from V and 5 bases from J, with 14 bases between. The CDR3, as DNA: TGTGCCAGTACTAGGACGGGGAAGACTGAAGCTTTCTTT. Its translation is CASTRTGKTEAFF.

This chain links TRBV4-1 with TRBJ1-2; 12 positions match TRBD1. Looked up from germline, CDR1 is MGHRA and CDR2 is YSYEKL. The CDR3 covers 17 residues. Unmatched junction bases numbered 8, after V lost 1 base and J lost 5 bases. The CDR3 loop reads CASSQVRAGQGAYGYTF. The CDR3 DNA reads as TGCGCCAGCAGCCAAGTTCGGGCGGGACAGGGGGCGTATGGCTACACCTTC.

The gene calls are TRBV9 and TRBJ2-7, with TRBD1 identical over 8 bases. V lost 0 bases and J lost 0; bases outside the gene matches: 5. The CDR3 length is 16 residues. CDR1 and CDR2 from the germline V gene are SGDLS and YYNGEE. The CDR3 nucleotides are TGTGCCAGCAGCGTAGGGTCCCAGGGGGCCTCCTACGAGCAGTACTTC. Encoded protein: CASSVGSQGASYEQYF.

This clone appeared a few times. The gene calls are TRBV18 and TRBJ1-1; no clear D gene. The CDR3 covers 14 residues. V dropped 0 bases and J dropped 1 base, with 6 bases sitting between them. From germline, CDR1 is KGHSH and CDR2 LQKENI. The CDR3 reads CASSPPHTNTEAFF. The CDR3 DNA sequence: TGTGCCAGCTCACCACCCCACACGAACACTGAAGCTTTCTTT.

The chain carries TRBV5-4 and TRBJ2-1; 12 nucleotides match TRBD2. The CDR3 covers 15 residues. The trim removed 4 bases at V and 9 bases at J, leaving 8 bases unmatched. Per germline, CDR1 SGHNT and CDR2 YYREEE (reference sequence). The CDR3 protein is CASSISSGGAREQFF. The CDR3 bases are TGTGCCAGCAGCATCTCTAGCGGGGGGGCCCGTGAGCAGTTCTTC.

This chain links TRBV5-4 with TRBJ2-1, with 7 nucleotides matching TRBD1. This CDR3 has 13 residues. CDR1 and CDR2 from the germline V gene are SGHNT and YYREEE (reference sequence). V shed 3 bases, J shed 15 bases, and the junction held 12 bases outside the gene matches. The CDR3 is CASSYRTGERSFF. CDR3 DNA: TGTGCCAGCAGCTACCGGACAGGCGAACGATCGTTCTTC. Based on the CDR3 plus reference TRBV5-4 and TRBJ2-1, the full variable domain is ETGVTQSPTHLIKTRGQQVTLRCSSQSGHNTVSWYQQALGQGPQFIFQYYREEENGRGNFPPRFSGLQFPNYSSELNVNALELDDSALYLCASSYRTGERSFFGPGTRLTVL.

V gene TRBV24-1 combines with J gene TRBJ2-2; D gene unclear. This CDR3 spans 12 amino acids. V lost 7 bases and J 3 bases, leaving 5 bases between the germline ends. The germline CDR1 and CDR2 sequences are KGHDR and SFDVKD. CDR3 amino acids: CATRGYTGELFF. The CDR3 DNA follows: TGTGCCACCAGGGGCTACACCGGGGAGCTGTTTTTT.

Written as DNA, the CDR3 is TGTGCCAGCAGCTTAAACAGGTTCGCTGGCTACACCTTC. It specifies CASSLNRFAGYTF. V gene TRBV7-3 combines with J gene TRBJ1-2; possibly TRBD1 for D (5 bases). Germline V gene data show CDR1 as SGHTA and CDR2 as FQGTGA. The V end lost 1 base, the J end lost 7 bases, and 10 bases lay between the germline ends. The CDR3 is 13 amino acids.

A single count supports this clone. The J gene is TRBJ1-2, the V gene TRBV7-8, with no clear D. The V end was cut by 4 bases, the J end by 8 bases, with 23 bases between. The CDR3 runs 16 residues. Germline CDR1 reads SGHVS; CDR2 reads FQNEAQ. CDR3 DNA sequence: TGTGCCAGCAGCTCCCAGGAGGGTTATGGTTCGGGAGGCTACACCTTC. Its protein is CASSSQEGYGSGGYTF.

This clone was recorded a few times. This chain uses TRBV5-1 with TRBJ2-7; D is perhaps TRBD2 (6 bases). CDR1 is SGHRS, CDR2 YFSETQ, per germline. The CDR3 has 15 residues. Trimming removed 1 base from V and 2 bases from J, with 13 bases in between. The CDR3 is CASSLSGSGTYEQYF. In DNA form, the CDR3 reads TGCGCCAGCAGCTTGTCGGGTAGCGGAACCTACGAGCAGTACTTC.

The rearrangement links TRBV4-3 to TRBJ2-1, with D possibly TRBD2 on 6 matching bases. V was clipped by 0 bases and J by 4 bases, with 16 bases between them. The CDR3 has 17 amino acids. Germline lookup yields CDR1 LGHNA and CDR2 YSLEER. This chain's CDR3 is CASSQDLGGLGYNEQFF. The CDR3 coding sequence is TGCGCCAGCAGCCAAGATCTTGGAGGGCTCGGTTACAATGAGCAGTTCTTC.

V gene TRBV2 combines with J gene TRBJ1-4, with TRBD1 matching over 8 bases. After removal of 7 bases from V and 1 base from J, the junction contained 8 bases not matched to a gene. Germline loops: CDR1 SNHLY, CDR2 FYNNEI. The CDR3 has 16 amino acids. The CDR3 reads CASKQGAGVTNEKLFF. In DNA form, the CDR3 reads TGTGCCAGCAAGCAGGGGGCCGGGGTAACTAATGAAAAACTGTTTTTT. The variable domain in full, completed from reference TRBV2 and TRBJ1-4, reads EPEVTQTPSHQVTQMGQEVILRCVPISNHLYFYWYRQILGQKVEFLVSFYNNEISEKSEIFDDQFSVERPDGSNFTLKIRSTKLEDSAMYFCASKQGAGVTNEKLFFGSGTQLSVL.

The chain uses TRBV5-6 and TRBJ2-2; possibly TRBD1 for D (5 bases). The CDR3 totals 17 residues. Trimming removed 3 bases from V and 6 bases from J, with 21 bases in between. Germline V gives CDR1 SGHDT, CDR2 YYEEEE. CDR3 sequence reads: CASSSRSGFLFPGELFF. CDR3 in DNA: TGTGCCAGCAGCTCTCGATCAGGGTTTCTGTTTCCCGGGGAGCTGTTTTTT.